The 19 T cell receptor beta chains below were found in one sample sequenced in a study of T-cell reconstitution after alpha-beta-depleted transplantation in children. Construction of the TCRbeta library involved unique molecular identifiers. TCRdb processed the PCR reads anew with MiXCR; each CDR3 protein has one entry. The sample has a few thousand distinct CDR3 sequences, about 9.1% seen once. The starting material was PBMCs, mostly from graft donor cells, obtained 180 days after TCRalphabeta/CD19-depleted stem cell transplant. These receptors all stem from a male patient between 2 and 10 years old who had a stem cell transplant for acute lymphoblastic leukemia, so the T cells may come from the graft donor.

Many counts were recorded for this clonotype. The chain combines TRBV6-2 or TRBV6-3 with TRBJ2-2; D gene uncertain. From germline, CDR1 is MNHEY and CDR2 SVGEGT. The CDR3 contains 15 residues. V was pared by 2 bases and J by 1 base, with 8 bases between. Here the CDR3 DNA reads TGTGCCAGCAGTTACGGCTATTTGAACACCGGGGAGCTGTTTTTT. Encoded protein: CASSYGYLNTGELFF.

This clonotype was detected many times. This chain links TRBV12-3 or TRBV12-4 with TRBJ2-2, with a weak D call TRBD1 (6 bases). The V and J ends lost 1 base and 6 bases respectively, with 15 bases between them. There are 16 residues in the CDR3. The CDR3 sequence: CASSLGYQGMAGELFF. The DNA for the CDR3 is TGTGCCAGCAGTTTAGGGTACCAGGGGATGGCCGGGGAGCTGTTTTTT.

This clonotype was picked up many times. The V gene is TRBV5-1, the J gene TRBJ1-1; TRBD1 is a possible D gene (5 bases). V dropped 6 bases and J dropped 1 base, with 16 bases sitting between them. This CDR3 has 15 amino acids. Germline V gene sequence: CDR1 SGHRS, CDR2 YFSETQ. The CDR3 reads CASIDTGDGNTEAFF. DNA for the CDR3: TGCGCCAGCATCGATACGGGGGACGGGAACACTGAAGCTTTCTTT.

This clonotype has ten or more counts. This chain links TRBV11-2 with TRBJ2-5; D uncertain. CDR3 length: 14 residues. Germline V gene lookup returns CDR1 SGHAT and CDR2 FQNNGV. V lost 1 base to trimming and J lost 2 bases, with 8 bases between them. The CDR3 sequence is CASSLGPYQETQYF. The CDR3 nucleotides are TGTGCCAGCAGCTTAGGCCCATATCAAGAGACCCAGTACTTC.

This clonotype was detected ten times or more. The V call is TRBV24-1, the J call TRBJ2-5, with D maybe TRBD2 (6 bases). Trimming took off 2 bases at V and 1 base at J, with 10 bases between the two ends. This CDR3 region has 15 residues. CDR1 KGHDR and CDR2 SFDVKD come from the germline V gene. The CDR3 region is CATSDWRGIQETQYF. CDR3 bases: TGTGCCACCAGTGATTGGAGGGGAATCCAAGAGACCCAGTACTTC.

There are many counts of this clonotype. The chain has TRBV29-1 and TRBJ2-1, with 12 nucleotides matching TRBD1. The CDR3 loop spans 14 amino acids. Germline lookup yields CDR1 SQVTM and CDR2 ANQGSEA. The trim removed 8 bases at V and 8 bases at J, leaving 10 bases unmatched. For the CDR3, the DNA is TGCAGCACTCGTCCCGGGACAGGGGGCGATGAGCAGTTCTTC. Translation gives CSTRPGTGGDEQFF.

Ten or more counts support this clonotype. The CDR3 loop is CASSWGQGTHEQYF. The CDR3, as DNA: TGTGCCAGCAGCTGGGGACAGGGTACCCACGAGCAGTACTTC. The gene calls are TRBV9 and TRBJ2-7; 9 nucleotides align to TRBD1. Germline loops: CDR1 SGDLS, CDR2 YYNGEE. V shed 4 bases, J shed 5 bases, and the junction held 7 bases outside the gene matches. This CDR3 contains 14 residues.

This clonotype was detected ten times or more. This chain links TRBV19 with TRBJ2-7, with unresolved D. The CDR3 has 14 residues. Per the germline V gene, CDR1 is LNHDA and CDR2 is SQIVND (reference sequence). V was pared by 1 base and J by 4 bases, with 11 bases between. The DNA of the CDR3 is TGTGCCAGTAGTATAGGTCCGTCTTCTTACGAGCAGTACTTC. Protein product: CASSIGPSSYEQYF.

Regarding this clonotype: A read error may account for a junction end that differs from germline. The chain carries TRBV7-7 and TRBJ2-7, with D maybe TRBD1 (5 bases). The CDR3 consists of 13 residues. CDR1 is SSHAT, CDR2 FNYEAQ, per germline (reference sequence). Written as DNA, the CDR3 is TGTGCTAGCAGCCCCGACAGAAACCACGAGCAGTACTTC. Translating it yields CASSPDRNHEQYF.

There are many counts of this clonotype. The chain carries TRBV6-5 and TRBJ1-2; no reliable D call. This CDR3 is built from 13 residues. From germline, CDR1 is MNHEY and CDR2 SVGAGI. Between the trimmed V and J ends, which lost 7 bases and 7 bases, there was a span of 16 bases. CDR3 DNA sequence: TGTGCCAGCACTCGGTGGAGTGTGCTTGGCTACACCTTC. Translated: CASTRWSVLGYTF.

This clonotype has at least ten counts. The chain uses TRBV19 and TRBJ2-7; 8 positions agree with TRBD1. V shed 1 base and J 3 bases; nucleotides not matched to a gene: 5. Germline CDR1 LNHDA, CDR2 SQIVND (reference sequence). The CDR3 spans 15 residues. In DNA form, the CDR3 reads TGTGCCAGTAGTATAGCCGGACAGGGATTCTACGAGCAGTACTTC. This codes for CASSIAGQGFYEQYF. Supplemented by reference TRBV19 and TRBJ2-7, the full variable domain reads DGGITQSPKYLFRKEGQNVTLSCEQNLNHDAMYWYRQDPGQGLRLIYYSQIVNDFQKGDIAEGYSVSREKKESFPLTVTSAQKNPTAFYLCASSIAGQGFYEQYFGPGTRLTVT.

On this clonotype itself: The missing conserved phenylalanine or tryptophan at the end of this CDR3 makes a read error likely. Because the CDR3's place on the DNA is in doubt, the DNA is left out and the CDR3 is given as listed by TCRdb. The chain has TRBV7-8 and TRBJ2-2; the table's D call of TRBD1 was not tested on the DNA. Germline assignment: CDR1 SGHVS and CDR2 FQNEAQ. Termini included, the CDR3 measures 14 amino acids. This CDR3 is CASRPGVASGELLC.

This clonotype showed up many times. The chain combines TRBV18 with TRBJ2-2; TRBD2 matches 10 bases. V shed 3 bases, J shed 2 bases, and the junction held 3 bases outside the gene matches. Per the germline V gene, CDR1 is KGHSH and CDR2 is LQKENI. The CDR3 is 16 amino acids. CDR3 nucleotide sequence: TGTGCCAGCTCACCTAGGACTAGCGGCAACACCGGGGAGCTGTTTTTT. Translated, it gives CASSPRTSGNTGELFF.

The V gene is TRBV27, the J gene TRBJ2-5; the match to TRBD2 covers 15 bases. This CDR3 is built from 20 residues. Germline V gives CDR1 MNHEY, CDR2 SMNVEV (reference sequence). Trimming took 4 bases from V and 5 from J; bases not matched to a gene: 17. This CDR3 is CASSSPARTSGRAIRETQYF. The DNA of the CDR3 is TGTGCCAGCAGTTCGCCCGCACGGACTAGCGGGAGGGCCATCAGGGAGACCCAGTACTTC.

This clonotype is labeled medium-sized (0.01 to 0.1%). The chain carries TRBV5-1 and TRBJ2-3; 13 bases are shared with TRBD2. This CDR3 has 16 amino acids. J gave up 5 bases and V 0 bases, and 3 bases lay outside the gene matches. Looked up from germline, CDR1 is SGHRS and CDR2 is YFSETQ. Written as DNA, the CDR3 is TGCGCCAGCAGCTTGGGCGGACTAGCGGGAGAAGATACGCAGTATTTT. It is translated as CASSLGGLAGEDTQYF.

This clonotype has ten or more counts. This rearrangement joins TRBV28 to TRBJ2-3; a possible D gene is TRBD2 (5 bases). Germline loops: CDR1 MDHEN, CDR2 SYDVKM. With 7 bases removed from V and 2 bases from J, the gap between germline ends came to 28 bases. The length of the CDR3 is 19 residues. DNA for the CDR3: TGTGCCAGCATCGGGCTGGGCGTCCCGGGGAGCTTAGACACAGATACGCAGTATTTT. This translates into CASIGLGVPGSLDTDTQYF.

This clonotype was counted ten times or more. J is TRBJ2-7 and V is TRBV7-9; 7 nucleotides agree with TRBD1. CDR3 size: 14 residues. Germline assignment: CDR1 SEHNR and CDR2 FQNEAQ (reference sequence). V trimming: 2 bases; J trimming: 3 bases; junction bases outside the gene matches: 4. For the CDR3, the DNA is TGTGCCAGCAGCTTAAGGGGGCCGATCTACGAGCAGTACTTC. This encodes CASSLRGPIYEQYF. Together with reference TRBV7-9 and TRBJ2-7, the CDR3 gives the full variable domain: DTGVSQNPRHKITKRGQNVTFRCDPISEHNRLYWYRQTLGQGPEFLTYFQNEAQLEKSRLLSDRFSAERPKGSFSTLEIQRTEQGDSAMYLCASSLRGPIYEQYFGPGTRLTVT.

This clonotype was seen at least ten times. The rearrangement uses TRBV6-5 and TRBJ1-2, with TRBD1 matching 7 bases. CDR3 length: 15 amino acids. Losses at the gene ends were 0 bases for V and 10 bases for J; bases not matched to a gene: 11. Germline V CDR1 and CDR2: MNHEY, SVGAGI. CDR3 in DNA: TGTGCCAGCAGTTACTCCACGGACAGGAAGGAGGACTACACCTTC. It is translated as CASSYSTDRKEDYTF.

This clonotype was seen many times. This sequence joins TRBV20-1 and TRBJ2-3; possibly TRBD2 for D (5 bases). The CDR3 has 16 residues. With 8 bases removed from V and 7 bases from J, the gap between germline ends came to 28 bases. The V gene's germline CDR1 is DFQATT and CDR2 SNEGSKA (reference sequence). For the CDR3, the DNA is TGCAGTTCAACCTCCGAGGGCTGGAATACGATATATACGCAGTATTTT. Residues: CSSTSEGWNTIYTQYF.